This T cell receptor beta chain is from a study of T cells in Graves' hyperthyroidism and ophthalmopathy. About the study: The blood sample was taken at first diagnosis, before treatment began.

Amplified TCR beta CDR3 regions came from RNA transcripts. During a first-round RT-PCR of the TCR CDR3, the HTBI primer set was used. TCRdb re-derived calls from the multiplex PCR reads in MiXCR, one entry per CDR3 protein. The sample holds over 350,000 distinct CDR3 sequences, over 13% seen once. On the basis of clinical symptoms, serum thyroxine and TRAb, thyroid ultrasound and orbital computed tomography, diagnoses were made. V dropped 2 bases and J dropped 8 bases, with 12 bases sitting between them. The germline gives CDR1 KGHSH, CDR2 LQKENI. There are 13 residues in the CDR3. This clonotype was recorded many times.

Sequenced sample: blood. J is TRBJ1-2 and V is TRBV18; D remains ambiguous. The TCR was taken from a man aged 50 to 59 with Graves' ophthalmopathy. The CDR3 DNA reads TGTGCCAGCTCACCAAAACAAGGCGCGGGCTACACCTTC. Its translation: CASSPKQGAGYTF.